The clone carrying this T cell receptor (beta chain) was observed many times. The sample belongs to a study of T-cell reconstitution after alpha-beta-depleted transplantation in children. V lost 1 base and J lost 8, with 11 bases in between. The CDR3 is 13 amino acids. The germline V gene has CDR1 LNHDA and CDR2 SQIVND (reference sequence). Unique molecular identifiers were incorporated when the TCRbeta library was constructed. TCRdb reprocessed the PCR reads with MiXCR, giving one entry per CDR3 protein. The sample has 100,000 or so distinct CDR3 sequences; more than 10% are singletons. The clonotype was recovered from a human donor who donated a stem cell graft to a child with inherited bone marrow failure. Specimen: PBMCs from the stem cell graft donor, collected from the stem cell graft. V gene TRBV19 combines with J gene TRBJ1-2; D is unclear. As DNA, the CDR3 is TGTGCCAGTAGTATAGGCACCCACGGCGGCTACACCTTC. Translating gives CASSIGTHGGYTF.